This TCR beta chain originates from a study of blood T cell repertoires in COVID-19. Cohort 3 recovered donors had two negative PCRs, clearance, or symptom resolution. Profiled with immunoSEQ multiplex PCR; TCRdb holds only in-frame clones, not every one. The table includes approximately 300,000 clones, about 92% detected once. The sequence derives from a woman in her 30s who had recovered from COVID-19. Material: PBMCs or T cells enriched from blood (not recorded which).

Written as DNA, the CDR3 is TGTGCCAGCGGACAGGGTTTAGAGACCCAGTACTTC. This encodes CASGQGLETQYF. The gene calls are TRBV18 and TRBJ2-5, with 8 bases fitting TRBD1. With 8 bases clipped from V and 4 bases from J, the junction kept 3 bases outside the gene matches. The germline V gene has CDR1 KGHSH and CDR2 LQKENI. CDR3 length equals 12 residues.